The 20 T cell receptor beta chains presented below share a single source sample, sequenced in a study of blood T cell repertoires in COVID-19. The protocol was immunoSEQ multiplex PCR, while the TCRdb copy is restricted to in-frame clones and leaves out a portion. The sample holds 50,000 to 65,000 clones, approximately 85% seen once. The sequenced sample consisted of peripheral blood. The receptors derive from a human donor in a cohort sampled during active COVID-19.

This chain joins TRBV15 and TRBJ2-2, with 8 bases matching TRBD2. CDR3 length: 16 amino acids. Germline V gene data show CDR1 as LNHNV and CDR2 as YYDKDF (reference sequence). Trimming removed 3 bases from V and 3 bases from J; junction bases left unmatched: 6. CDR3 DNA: TGTGCCACCAGCAGGGTAGCGGGATGGTACACCGGGGAGCTGTTTTTT. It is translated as CATSRVAGWYTGELFF. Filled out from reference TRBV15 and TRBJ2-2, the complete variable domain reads DAMVIQNPRYQVTQFGKPVTLSCSQTLNHNVMYWYQQKSSQAPKLLFHYYDKDFNNEADTPDNFQSRRPNTSFCFLDIRSPGLGDTAMYLCATSRVAGWYTGELFFGEGSRLTVL.

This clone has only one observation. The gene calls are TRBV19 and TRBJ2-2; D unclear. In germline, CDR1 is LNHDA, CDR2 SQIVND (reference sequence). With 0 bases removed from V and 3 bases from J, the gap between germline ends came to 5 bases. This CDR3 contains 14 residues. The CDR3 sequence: CASSIDRDTGELFF. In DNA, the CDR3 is TGTGCCAGTAGTATAGACCGTGACACCGGGGAGCTGTTTTTT.

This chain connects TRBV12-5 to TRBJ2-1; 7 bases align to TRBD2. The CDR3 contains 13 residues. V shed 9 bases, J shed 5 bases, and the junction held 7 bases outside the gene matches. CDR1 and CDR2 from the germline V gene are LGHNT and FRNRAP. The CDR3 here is CASYGTTHNEQFF. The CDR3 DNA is TGTGCTAGCTACGGGACTACCCACAATGAGCAGTTCTTC.

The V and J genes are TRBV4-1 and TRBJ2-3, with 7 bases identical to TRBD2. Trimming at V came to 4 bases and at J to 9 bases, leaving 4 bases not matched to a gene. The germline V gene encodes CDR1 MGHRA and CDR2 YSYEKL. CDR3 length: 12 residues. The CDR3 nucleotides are TGCGCCAGCAGCCCTGGGGAGGGGACGCAGTATTTT. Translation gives CASSPGEGTQYF.

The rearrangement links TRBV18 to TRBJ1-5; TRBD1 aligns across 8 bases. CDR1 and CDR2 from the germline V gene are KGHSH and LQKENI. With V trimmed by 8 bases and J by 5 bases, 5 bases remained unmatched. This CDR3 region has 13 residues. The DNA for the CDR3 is TGTGCCAGCGGACAGGGTACGGATCAGCCCCAGCATTTT. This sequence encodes CASGQGTDQPQHF.

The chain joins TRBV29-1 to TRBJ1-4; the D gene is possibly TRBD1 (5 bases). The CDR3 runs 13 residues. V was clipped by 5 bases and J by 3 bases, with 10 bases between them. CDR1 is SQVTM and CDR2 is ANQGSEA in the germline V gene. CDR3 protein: CSVSRAPNEKLFF. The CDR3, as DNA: TGCAGCGTTTCCAGGGCCCCTAATGAAAAACTGTTTTTT.

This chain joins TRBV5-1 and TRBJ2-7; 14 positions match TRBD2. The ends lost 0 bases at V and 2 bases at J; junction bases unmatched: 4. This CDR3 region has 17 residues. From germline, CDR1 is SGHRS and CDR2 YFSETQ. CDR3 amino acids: CASSLEGLAGGAYEQYF. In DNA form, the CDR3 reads TGCGCCAGCAGCTTGGAAGGACTAGCGGGGGGTGCCTACGAGCAGTACTTC.

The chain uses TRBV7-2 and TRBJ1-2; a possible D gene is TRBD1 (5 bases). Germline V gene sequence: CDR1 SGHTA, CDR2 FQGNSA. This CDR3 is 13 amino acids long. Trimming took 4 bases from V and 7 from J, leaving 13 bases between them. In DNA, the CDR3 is TGTGCCAGCAGCTCCTTTTCGGGGGGTGGCTACACCTTC. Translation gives CASSSFSGGGYTF.

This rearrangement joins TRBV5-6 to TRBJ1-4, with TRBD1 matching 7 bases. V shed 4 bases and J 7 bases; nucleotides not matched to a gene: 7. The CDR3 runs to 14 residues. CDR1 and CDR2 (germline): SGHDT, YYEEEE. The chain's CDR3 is CASSHMTGTEKLFF. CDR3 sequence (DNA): TGTGCCAGCAGCCATATGACAGGGACTGAAAAACTGTTTTTT.

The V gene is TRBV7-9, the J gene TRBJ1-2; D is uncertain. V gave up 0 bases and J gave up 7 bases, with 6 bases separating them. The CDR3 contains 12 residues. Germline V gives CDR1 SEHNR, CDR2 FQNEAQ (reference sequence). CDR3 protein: CASSLARGGYTF. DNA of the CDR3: TGTGCCAGCAGCTTAGCGCGAGGTGGCTACACCTTC.

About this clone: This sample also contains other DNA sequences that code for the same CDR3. Here the CDR3 reads CASSLGTGNTEAFF. The DNA for the CDR3 is TGCGCCAGCAGCCTCGGGACAGGGAACACTGAAGCTTTCTTT. This chain links TRBV5-1 with TRBJ1-1, with 8 bases that match TRBD1. J gave up 1 base and V 4 bases, and 3 bases lay outside the gene matches. Germline CDR1 is SGHRS and CDR2 is YFSETQ. CDR3 length: 14 residues.

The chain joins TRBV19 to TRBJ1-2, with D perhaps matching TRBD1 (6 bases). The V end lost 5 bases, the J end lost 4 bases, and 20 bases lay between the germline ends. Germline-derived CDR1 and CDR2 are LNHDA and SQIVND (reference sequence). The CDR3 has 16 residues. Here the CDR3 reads CASSGWAGAMPYGYTF. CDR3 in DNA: TGTGCCAGTAGTGGCTGGGCAGGGGCGATGCCCTATGGCTACACCTTC.

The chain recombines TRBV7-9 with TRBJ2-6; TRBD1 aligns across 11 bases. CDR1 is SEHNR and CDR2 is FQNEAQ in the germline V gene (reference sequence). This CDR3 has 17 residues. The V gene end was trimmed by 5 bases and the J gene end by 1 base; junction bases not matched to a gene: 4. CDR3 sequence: CASSQDRGLSGANVLTF. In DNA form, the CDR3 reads TGTGCCAGCAGCCAGGACAGGGGGCTATCTGGGGCCAACGTCCTGACTTTC. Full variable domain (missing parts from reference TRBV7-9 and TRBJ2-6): DTGVSQNPRHKITKRGQNVTFRCDPISEHNRLYWYRQTLGQGPEFLTYFQNEAQLEKSRLLSDRFSAERPKGSFSTLEIQRTEQGDSAMYLCASSQDRGLSGANVLTFGAGSRLTVL.

The CDR3 loop reads CASSPLQGSNQPQHF. For the CDR3, the DNA is TGTGCCAGCTCACCACTCCAGGGTAGCAATCAGCCCCAGCATTTT. J is TRBJ1-5 and V is TRBV18; D is perhaps TRBD1 (5 bases). The CDR3 loop spans 15 amino acids. V was shortened by 1 base and J by 0 bases, with 7 bases between the two germline ends. Germline-derived CDR1 and CDR2 are KGHSH and LQKENI.

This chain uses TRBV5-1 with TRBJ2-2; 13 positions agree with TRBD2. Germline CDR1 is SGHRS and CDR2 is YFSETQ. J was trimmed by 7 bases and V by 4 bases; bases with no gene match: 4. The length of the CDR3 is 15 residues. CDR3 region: CASSGLAGVNGELFF. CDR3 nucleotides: TGCGCCAGCAGCGGACTAGCGGGAGTAAACGGGGAGCTGTTTTTT.

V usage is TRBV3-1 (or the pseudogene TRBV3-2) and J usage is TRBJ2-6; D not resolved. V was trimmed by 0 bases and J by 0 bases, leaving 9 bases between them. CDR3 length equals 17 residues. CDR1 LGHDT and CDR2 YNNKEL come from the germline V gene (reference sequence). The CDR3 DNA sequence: TGTGCCAGCAGCCAAGATATTCGGGTCTCTGGGGCCAACGTCCTGACTTTC. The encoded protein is CASSQDIRVSGANVLTF.

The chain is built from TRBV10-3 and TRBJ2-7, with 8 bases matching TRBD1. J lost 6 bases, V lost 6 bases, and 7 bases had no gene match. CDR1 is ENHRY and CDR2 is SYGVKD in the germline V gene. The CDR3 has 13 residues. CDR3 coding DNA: TGTGCCATCAGCCCGGGACAGGTCTCCGAGCAGTACTTC. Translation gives CAISPGQVSEQYF.

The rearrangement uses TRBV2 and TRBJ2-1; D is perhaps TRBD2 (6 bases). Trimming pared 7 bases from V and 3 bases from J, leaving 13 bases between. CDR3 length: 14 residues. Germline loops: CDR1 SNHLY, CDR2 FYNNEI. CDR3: CASIEGRDYNEQFF. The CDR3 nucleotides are TGTGCCAGCATCGAAGGGCGGGACTACAATGAGCAGTTCTTC.

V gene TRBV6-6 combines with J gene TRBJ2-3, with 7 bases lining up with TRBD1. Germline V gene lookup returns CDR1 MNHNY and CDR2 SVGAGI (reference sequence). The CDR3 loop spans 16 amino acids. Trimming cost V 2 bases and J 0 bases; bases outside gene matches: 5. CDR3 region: CASSYTGVSSTDTQYF. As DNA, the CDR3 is TGTGCCAGCAGTTACACAGGGGTTTCTAGCACAGATACGCAGTATTTT.

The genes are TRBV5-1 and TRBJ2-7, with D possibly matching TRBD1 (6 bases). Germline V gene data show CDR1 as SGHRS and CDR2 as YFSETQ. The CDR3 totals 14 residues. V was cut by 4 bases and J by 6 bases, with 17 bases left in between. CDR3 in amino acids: CASSPNRANGEQYF. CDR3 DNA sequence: TGCGCCAGCAGCCCTAACAGGGCAAACGGCGAGCAGTACTTC.